This T cell receptor (beta chain) was sequenced in a study of a mutant IDH1 vaccine in newly diagnosed glioma. In the study overall: Patients got radiotherapy, temozolomide, or both beforehand, and most got both.

Stated time point: week 47, end of study. In every dose of vaccine, 300 ug of mutant IDH1 20-mer peptide was given alongside topical imiquimod. Trimming removed 3 bases from V and 1 base from J, with 7 bases in between. This CDR3 region has 14 residues. Germline assignment: CDR1 SEHNR and CDR2 FQNEAQ (reference sequence). Regarding this clone: Its cognate antigen is unknown.

Clones were read by immunoSEQ multiplex PCR, and TCRdb kept only the in-frame ones, dropping some. The sample lists tens of thousands of clones, approximately 76% occurring once. This rearrangement joins TRBV7-9 to TRBJ1-3; D gene ambiguous. This clonotype originated in a middle-aged woman with glioma. Some clones in this sample may be carry-over from other donors' samples. Sequencing used PBMCs, obtained from a glioma patient whose treatment included an IDH1 peptide vaccine. The CDR3 here is CASSFGWSGNTIYF. The CDR3, as DNA: TGTGCCAGCAGCTTTGGTTGGTCTGGAAACACCATATATTTT.